Given below is one T cell receptor (beta chain) in context. The table came from immunoSEQ multiplex PCR; TCRdb's copy has only in-frame clones and leaves some out. The table records almost 550,000 clones, about four fifths of them present only once. This sample is part of a study of shared T cell receptors in the human thymus. Separately, the same data were catalogued under a study of human thymus T cells. From that report: During corrective heart surgery, resections were taken, and the thymus tissue came from them.

This sequence originates from a boy in the first two years of life with a congenital heart defect. Sequenced sample: thymocytes.

The CDR3 protein is CASKGMGLNYEQYF. CDR3 DNA: TGCGCCAGCAAGGGGATGGGACTAAACTACGAGCAGTACTTC. The V call is TRBV10-2, the J call TRBJ2-7; 7 bases map to TRBD2. The CDR3 contains 14 residues. The ends lost 7 bases at V and 3 bases at J; junction bases unmatched: 9. Per germline, CDR1 WSHSY and CDR2 SAAADI.